This T cell receptor (beta chain) was identified in a study of cytomegalovirus exposure and HLA in healthy donors. As to this clone: Its antigen is as yet unknown.

Everyone who donated was a healthy bone marrow donor. PCR used 60 Vbeta primers and 13 Jbeta primers. Libraries were prepared by immunoSEQ multiplex PCR; TCRdb keeps only in-frame clonotypes and omits some of them. The table includes 100,000 to 150,000 clones, over 8% detected once. Notes on the study in general: The classifier reportedly diagnosed cytomegalovirus status with high sensitivity and specificity. In a later analysis, TCR beta V- and J-gene trimming was associated with a missense DCLRE1C variant. Cytomegalovirus-associated status was assigned to about 160 TCR beta chains.

Germline values: CDR1 SEHNR, CDR2 FQNEAQ (reference sequence). The CDR3 covers 15 residues. V lost 3 bases, J lost 5 bases, and 17 bases lay in between. V is TRBV7-9 and J is TRBJ2-7, with D tentatively TRBD1 (6 bases). The sequencing sample was made of PBMCs. The TCR was taken from a man in his forties or fifties in good health and CMV-seronegative. The CDR3 loop is CASSFPATGMNEQYF. The CDR3 nucleotides are TGTGCCAGCAGCTTCCCCGCTACAGGGATGAACGAGCAGTACTTC.